The entry below gives a single T cell receptor (beta chain) sequence along with its context. As yet, its antigen is unknown. This sample is drawn from a study of T cells in localized non-small cell lung cancer. Study observations and caveats: Within adjacent lung there appeared a median approximately 57 of the top 100 tumor clones. Because only a single region of the tumor was sequenced, heterogeneity remains possible. Uninvolved nearby lung showed the greatest T cell clonality, exceeding that found in tumor. Longer overall survival was linked to higher blood T cell density.

Measured with immunoSEQ multiplex PCR; TCRdb has only the in-frame clones, and not every one. The table shows more than 100,000 clones, with roughly 90% occurring only once. The CDR3 has 16 amino acids. Germline-derived CDR1 and CDR2 are SGDLS and YYNGEE. V was pared by 0 bases and J by 4 bases, with 8 bases of the junction left unmatched. The chain couples TRBV9 to TRBJ2-3; 7 nucleotides agree with TRBD2. This sequence originates from a female donor over 55 with stage I lung adenocarcinoma. This sample comprised peripheral blood, obtained before any cancer treatment. The CDR3 DNA reads TGTGCCAGCAGCGTAGGGGCTAGCGGCTCGGCAGATACGCAGTATTTT. Amino acids: CASSVGASGSADTQYF.